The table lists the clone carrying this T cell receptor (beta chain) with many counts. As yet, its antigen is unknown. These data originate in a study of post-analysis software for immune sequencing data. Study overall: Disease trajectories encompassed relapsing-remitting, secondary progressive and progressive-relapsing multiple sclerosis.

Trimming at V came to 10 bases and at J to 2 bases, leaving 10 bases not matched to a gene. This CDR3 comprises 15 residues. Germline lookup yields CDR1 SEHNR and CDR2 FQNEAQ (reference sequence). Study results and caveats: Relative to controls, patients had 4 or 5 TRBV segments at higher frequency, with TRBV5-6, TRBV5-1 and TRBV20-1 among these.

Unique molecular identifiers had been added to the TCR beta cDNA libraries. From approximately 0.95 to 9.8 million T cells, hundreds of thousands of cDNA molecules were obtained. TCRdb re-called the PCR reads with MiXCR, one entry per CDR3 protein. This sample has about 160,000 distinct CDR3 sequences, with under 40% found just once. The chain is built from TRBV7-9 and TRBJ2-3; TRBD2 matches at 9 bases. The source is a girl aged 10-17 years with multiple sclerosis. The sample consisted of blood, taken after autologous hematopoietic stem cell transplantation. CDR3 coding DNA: TGTGCCACACCAAGACTAGCGGAACCCACAGATACGCAGTATTTT. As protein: CATPRLAEPTDTQYF.